The 26 T cell receptor beta chains below all came from one sample that was sequenced in a study of shared clonotypes between healthy human individuals. This table comes from immunoSEQ multiplex PCR, and its TCRdb copy is limited to in-frame clones, with some not included. This sample yields 2 million to 2.5 million clones, of which roughly 95% are seen a single time; roughly 0.13% belongs to the top ten. Source material: naive CD4+ T cells sorted from blood. Subset specified: CD45RA+ positively selected. These receptors all stem from a man between 18 and 29 years old in good health.

This chain links TRBV27 with TRBJ1-5, with TRBD1 matching over 8 bases. The length of the CDR3 is 15 residues. The junction had 6 bases not matched to a gene; V was cut back by 4 bases and J by 4 bases. Germline V gene sequence: CDR1 MNHEY, CDR2 SMNVEV (reference sequence). Written as DNA, the CDR3 is TGTGCCAGCAGTTCCCTGGACAGGGAGAATCAGCCCCAGCATTTT. It codes for CASSSLDRENQPQHF.

The rearrangement uses TRBV6-1 and TRBJ1-1; a possible D gene is TRBD1 (5 bases). CDR3 length: 14 residues. The V gene lost 7 bases and the J gene lost 5 bases, with 17 bases spanning the gap. Germline loops: CDR1 MNHNS, CDR2 SASEGT. CDR3 DNA sequence: TGTGCCAGCAATGACAGATTAAGAACAACTGAAGCTTTCTTT. Translating it yields CASNDRLRTTEAFF.

This chain uses TRBV6-1 with TRBJ2-7, with TRBD2 matching 8 bases. Per germline, CDR1 MNHNS and CDR2 SASEGT. CDR3 length equals 12 residues. The V and J ends lost 8 bases and 4 bases, in that order; junction bases with no gene match: 4. The CDR3 spells CASQREKYEQYF. The CDR3 bases are TGTGCCAGCCAGCGGGAGAAGTACGAGCAGTACTTC.

CDR3: CASSLVQGGTDTQYF. DNA for the CDR3: TGTGCCAGCAGCTTGGTACAGGGGGGCACAGATACGCAGTATTTT. The gene calls are TRBV5-6 and TRBJ2-3; the match to TRBD1 covers 8 bases. Germline V gene data show CDR1 as SGHDT and CDR2 as YYEEEE. The CDR3 consists of 15 residues. Trimming removed 0 bases from V and 1 base from J; junction bases left unmatched: 1.

This clone was recorded once. V is TRBV28 and J is TRBJ1-5; D possibly corresponds to TRBD1 (5 bases). Germline CDR1 and CDR2: MDHEN and SYDVKM. Trimming cost V 6 bases and J 4 bases, with 13 bases left between them. The CDR3 is made up of 14 amino acids. CDR3 loop: CASSPGPMNQPQHF. Written as DNA, the CDR3 is TGTGCCAGCAGCCCGGGGCCTATGAATCAGCCCCAGCATTTT.

This chain's CDR3 is CASSFPTAVTNYGYTF. CDR3 in DNA: TGTGCCAGCAGTTTTCCTACAGCAGTTACTAACTATGGCTACACCTTC. The rearrangement joins TRBV13 to TRBJ1-2; D gene uncertain. Trimming stripped 6 bases from V and 0 bases from J, with 17 bases between. The CDR3 consists of 16 residues. CDR1 is PRHDT and CDR2 is FYEKMQ in the germline V gene (reference sequence).

This chain links TRBV4-1 with TRBJ2-3; D is perhaps TRBD1 or TRBD2 (5 bases each). The CDR3 totals 15 residues. V gave up 1 base and J gave up 0 bases, with 8 bases separating them. CDR1 is MGHRA, CDR2 YSYEKL, per germline. In nucleotides, the CDR3 is TGCGCCAGCAGCCAAGCGGGACCTAGCACAGATACGCAGTATTTT. Translated: CASSQAGPSTDTQYF.

This clone was observed once. This rearrangement joins TRBV27 to TRBJ2-7; TRBD2 matches at 9 bases. This CDR3 has 16 amino acids. Germline V gene lookup returns CDR1 MNHEY and CDR2 SMNVEV (reference sequence). V gave up 8 bases and J gave up 0 bases; unmatched junction bases: 11. CDR3 protein: CASATMVGLASYEQYF. CDR3 DNA sequence: TGTGCCAGCGCCACCATGGTGGGACTAGCCTCCTACGAGCAGTACTTC.

The CDR3 DNA reads as TGTGCCAGCGGCCGACTAGCGGGGGGGCCCTCAGAGACCCAGTACTTC. It is translated as CASGRLAGGPSETQYF. The chain couples TRBV5-6 to TRBJ2-5, with 14 bases lining up with TRBD2. J gave up 4 bases and V 7 bases, and 9 bases lay outside the gene matches. CDR1 is SGHDT, CDR2 YYEEEE, per germline. This CDR3 is 16 amino acids long. Using reference TRBV5-6 and TRBJ2-5 for the parts outside the CDR3, the full variable domain is DAGVTQSPTHLIKTRGQQVTLRCSPKSGHDTVSWYQQALGQGPQFIFQYYEEEERQRGNFPDRFSGHQFPNYSSELNVNALLLGDSALYLCASGRLAGGPSETQYFGPGTRLLVL.

This chain links TRBV2 with TRBJ1-4; possible D gene TRBD1, 6 bases. Germline V gene lookup returns CDR1 SNHLY and CDR2 FYNNEI. The CDR3 runs 15 residues. V shed 6 bases and J shed 5 bases, with 16 bases lying between them. The CDR3 protein is CASSATAGQNEKLFF. The DNA for the CDR3 is TGTGCCAGCAGCGCTACAGCGGGACAAAATGAAAAACTGTTTTTT.

J is TRBJ2-7 and V is TRBV28; weak D call: TRBD1 (5 bases). Trimming took 3 bases from V and 4 from J, leaving 16 bases between them. The CDR3 runs 15 residues. Germline V gene sequence: CDR1 MDHEN, CDR2 SYDVKM. The CDR3 nucleotides read TGTGCCAGCAGTTTGTTCGACAGTCCCCCTTACGAGCAGTACTTC. This gives the protein CASSLFDSPPYEQYF.

J is TRBJ1-5 and V is TRBV18, with 8 bases that match TRBD1. Germline assignment: CDR1 KGHSH and CDR2 LQKENI. The CDR3 sequence is 14 residues long. Trimming removed 2 bases from V and 6 bases from J; junction bases left unmatched: 3. The CDR3 loop reads CASSPYTGGQPQHF. CDR3 DNA: TGTGCCAGCTCACCATACACAGGGGGTCAGCCCCAGCATTTT.

This clone was picked up one time. The chain couples TRBV27 to TRBJ1-6; D is ambiguous. Germline V gene data show CDR1 as MNHEY and CDR2 as SMNVEV (reference sequence). The CDR3 length is 14 residues. Trimming removed 4 bases at V and 5 bases at J, with 9 bases between. The CDR3 region is CASSSQNNNSPLHF. As DNA, the CDR3 is TGTGCCAGCAGTTCACAGAACAATAATTCACCCCTCCACTTT.

The genes are TRBV12-5 and TRBJ2-2; D is ambiguous. Trimming pared 2 bases from V and 6 bases from J, leaving 7 bases between. Germline V gene data show CDR1 as LGHNT and CDR2 as FRNRAP. This CDR3 region has 13 residues. This CDR3 reads CASGLLGPGELFF. CDR3 nucleotide sequence: TGTGCTAGTGGTTTGTTGGGCCCCGGGGAGCTGTTTTTT.

The chain has TRBV29-1 and TRBJ1-1; D unresolved. CDR3 length equals 13 residues. From germline, CDR1 is SQVTM and CDR2 ANQGSEA. V dropped 2 bases and J dropped 0 bases, with 7 bases sitting between them. CDR3: CSVEKAMNTEAFF. The CDR3 DNA sequence: TGCAGCGTTGAAAAGGCCATGAACACTGAAGCTTTCTTT.

Regarding this clone: Its ends do not fully match the called genes, so a read error is possible. At the DNA level, this CDR3 is encoded by other sequences in the same sample as well. J is TRBJ2-7 and V is TRBV18, with 7 bases matching TRBD2. The CDR3 runs to 13 residues. The germline V gene encodes CDR1 KGHSH and CDR2 LQKENI. The CDR3 loop is CASSPPSGGEQYF. CDR3 in DNA: TGTGCCAGCTCGCCACCGTCGGGGGGCGAGCAGTACTTC.

This clone was counted a single time. V and J are TRBV6-5 and TRBJ1-2; perhaps TRBD1 as D (5 bases). Germline lookup yields CDR1 MNHEY and CDR2 SVGAGI. The V gene lost 5 bases and the J gene lost 3 bases, with 10 bases spanning the gap. The CDR3 length is 13 residues. The CDR3 region is CASSQDTYYGYTF. The CDR3 DNA is TGTGCCAGCAGTCAGGACACCTACTATGGCTACACCTTC.

The chain joins TRBV28 to TRBJ1-1; D is ambiguous. The germline gives CDR1 MDHEN, CDR2 SYDVKM. The CDR3 consists of 14 residues. V shed 2 bases and J shed 2 bases, with 9 bases lying between them. This chain's CDR3 is CASSLRQTNTEAFF. In DNA, the CDR3 is TGTGCCAGCAGTTTAAGGCAGACTAACACTGAAGCTTTCTTT. Filled out from reference TRBV28 and TRBJ1-1, the complete variable domain reads DVKVTQSSRYLVKRTGEKVFLECVQDMDHENMFWYRQDPGLGLRLIYFSYDVKMKEKGDIPEGYSVSREKKERFSLILESASTNQTSMYLCASSLRQTNTEAFFGQGTRLTVV.

Details on this clone: At the DNA level, this CDR3 is encoded by other sequences in the same sample as well. The V gene is TRBV18, the J gene TRBJ2-1, with TRBD2 identical over 9 bases. Germline assignment: CDR1 KGHSH and CDR2 LQKENI. With V trimmed by 2 bases and J by 8 bases, 4 bases remained unmatched. The CDR3 is 14 residues long. This CDR3 is CASSPASGNDEQFF. CDR3 DNA sequence: TGTGCCAGCTCACCAGCTAGCGGGAATGATGAGCAGTTCTTC. The full variable domain, with the rest looked up from reference TRBV18 and TRBJ2-1, is NAGVMQNPRHLVRRRGQEARLRCSPMKGHSHVYWYRQLPEEGLKFMVYLQKENIIDESGMPKERFSAEFPKEGPSILRIQQVVRGDSAAYFCASSPASGNDEQFFGPGTRLTVL.

The V gene is TRBV12-2, the J gene TRBJ2-7; TRBD1 was called by the table and not checked on the DNA. TRBV12-2 is tagged as a pseudogene. The CDR3 runs to 16 residues. CDR3 DNA sequence: TGTGCAAGTCGCTTTATGCTAGGACAGAAGATATACGAGCAGTACTTC. Protein: CASRFMLGQKIYEQYF.

The rearrangement uses TRBV11-2 and TRBJ2-1, with 8 bases aligning to TRBD2. The germline gives CDR1 SGHAT, CDR2 FQNNGV. The junction had 10 bases not matched to a gene; V was cut back by 5 bases and J by 7 bases. This CDR3 is 15 amino acids long. The CDR3 protein is CASSATGGGRNEQFF. CDR3 DNA: TGTGCCAGCAGCGCCACCGGGGGGGGGCGGAATGAGCAGTTCTTC. The full variable domain, rest sourced from reference TRBV11-2 and TRBJ2-1, is EAGVAQSPRYKIIEKRQSVAFWCNPISGHATLYWYQQILGQGPKLLIQFQNNGVVDDSQLPKDRFSAERLKGVDSTLKIQPAKLEDSAVYLCASSATGGGRNEQFFGPGTRLTVL.

J is TRBJ1-5 and V is TRBV7-2; TRBD1 matches 9 bases. The germline CDR1 and CDR2 sequences are SGHTA and FQGNSA. The CDR3 loop spans 15 amino acids. J lost 6 bases, V lost 5 bases, and 8 bases had no gene match. The CDR3 sequence is CASSRGTGRTQPQHF. In nucleotides, the CDR3 is TGTGCCAGCAGCCGAGGGACAGGGAGGACTCAGCCCCAGCATTTT.

V usage is TRBV6-1 and J usage is TRBJ2-7; 7 bases agree with TRBD2. V shed 3 bases, J shed 0 bases, and the junction held 14 bases outside the gene matches. The CDR3 has 18 amino acids. Germline CDR1 reads MNHNS; CDR2 reads SASEGT. The DNA for the CDR3 is TGTGCCAGCAGTGATTCCCTACCTAGCGGAGCGAGCTCCTACGAGCAGTACTTC. It codes for CASSDSLPSGASSYEQYF.

This clone has just one count. The CDR3, as DNA: TGCGCCAGCAGCTTGGGAAGGGTTCAGATCACTGAAGCTTTCTTT. Protein: CASSLGRVQITEAFF. V usage is TRBV5-1 and J usage is TRBJ1-1; D call uncertain. This CDR3 is 15 amino acids long. The V and J ends lost 0 bases and 4 bases respectively, with 13 bases between them. Germline V gene lookup returns CDR1 SGHRS and CDR2 YFSETQ.

V and J are TRBV19 and TRBJ1-6; D remains ambiguous. Germline-derived CDR1 and CDR2 are LNHDA and SQIVND (reference sequence). The CDR3 is 13 residues long. V dropped 5 bases and J dropped 6 bases, with 8 bases sitting between them. In DNA, the CDR3 is TGTGCCAGTAGTTCGCCGATTAATTCACCCCTCCACTTT. This sequence encodes CASSSPINSPLHF.

This chain connects TRBV6-1 to TRBJ2-7; D might be TRBD2 (7 bases). CDR3 length: 13 residues. V lost 2 bases, J lost 7 bases, and 12 bases lay in between. Germline V gene sequence: CDR1 MNHNS, CDR2 SASEGT. The CDR3 sequence: CASSESRGGEQYF. As DNA, the CDR3 is TGTGCCAGCAGTGAATCTAGGGGGGGAGAGCAGTACTTC.